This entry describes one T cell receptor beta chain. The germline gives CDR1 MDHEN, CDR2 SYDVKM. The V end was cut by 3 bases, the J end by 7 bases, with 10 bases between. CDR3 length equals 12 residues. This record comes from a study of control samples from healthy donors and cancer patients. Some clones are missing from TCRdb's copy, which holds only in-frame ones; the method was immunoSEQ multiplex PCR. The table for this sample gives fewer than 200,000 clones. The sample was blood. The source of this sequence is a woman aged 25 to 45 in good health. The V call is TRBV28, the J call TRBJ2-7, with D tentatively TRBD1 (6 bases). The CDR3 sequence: CASSFPGEEQYF. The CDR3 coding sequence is TGTGCCAGCAGTTTTCCAGGGGAAGAGCAGTACTTC.